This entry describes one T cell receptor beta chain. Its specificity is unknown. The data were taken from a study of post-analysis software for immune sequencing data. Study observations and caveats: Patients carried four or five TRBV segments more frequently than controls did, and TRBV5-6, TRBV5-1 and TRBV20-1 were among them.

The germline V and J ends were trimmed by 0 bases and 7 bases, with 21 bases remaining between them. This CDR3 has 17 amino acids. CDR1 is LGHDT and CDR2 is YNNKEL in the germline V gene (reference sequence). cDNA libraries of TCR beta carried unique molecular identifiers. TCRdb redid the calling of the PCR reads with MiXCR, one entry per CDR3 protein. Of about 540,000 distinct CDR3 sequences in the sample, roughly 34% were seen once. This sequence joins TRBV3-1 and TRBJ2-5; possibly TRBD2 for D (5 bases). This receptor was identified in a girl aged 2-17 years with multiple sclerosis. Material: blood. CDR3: CASSQEQTSRTAGTQYF. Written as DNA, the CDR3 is TGTGCCAGCAGCCAAGAACAAACTAGTCGCACGGCGGGGACCCAGTACTTC.